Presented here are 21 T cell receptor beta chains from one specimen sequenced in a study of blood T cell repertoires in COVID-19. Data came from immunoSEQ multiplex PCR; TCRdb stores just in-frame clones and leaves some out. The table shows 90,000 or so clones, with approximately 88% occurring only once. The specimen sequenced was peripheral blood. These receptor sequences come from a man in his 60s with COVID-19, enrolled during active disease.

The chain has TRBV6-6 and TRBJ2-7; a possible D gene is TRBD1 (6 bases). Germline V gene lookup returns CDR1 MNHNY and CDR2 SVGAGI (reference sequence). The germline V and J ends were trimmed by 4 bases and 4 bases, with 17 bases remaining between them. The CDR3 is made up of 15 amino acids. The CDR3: CASSSSRDNIYEQYF. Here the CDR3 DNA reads TGTGCCAGCAGTTCCTCCCGGGACAACATTTACGAGCAGTACTTC.

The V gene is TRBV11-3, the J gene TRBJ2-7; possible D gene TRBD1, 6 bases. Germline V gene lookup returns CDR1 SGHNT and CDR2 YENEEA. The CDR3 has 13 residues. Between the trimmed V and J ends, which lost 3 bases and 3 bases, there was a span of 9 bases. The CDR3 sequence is CASSLDRDYEQYF. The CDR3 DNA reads TGTGCCAGCAGCTTGGACAGAGACTACGAGCAGTACTTC.

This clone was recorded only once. The CDR3 DNA sequence: TGCGCCAGCTCAACCAGCACAGGGGGCGGATCACCCCTCCACTTT. This gives the protein CASSTSTGGGSPLHF. The chain employs TRBV5-1 and TRBJ1-6; 9 bases are a match to TRBD1. The ends lost 7 bases at V and 10 bases at J; junction bases unmatched: 12. This CDR3 is 15 amino acids long. CDR1 is SGHRS and CDR2 is YFSETQ in the germline V gene.

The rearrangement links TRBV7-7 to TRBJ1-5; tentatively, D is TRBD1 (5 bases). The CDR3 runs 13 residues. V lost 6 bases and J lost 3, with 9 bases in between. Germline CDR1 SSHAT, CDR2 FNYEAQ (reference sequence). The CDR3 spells CASSSGFNQPQHF. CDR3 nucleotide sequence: TGTGCCAGCAGTTCAGGGTTCAATCAGCCCCAGCATTTT.

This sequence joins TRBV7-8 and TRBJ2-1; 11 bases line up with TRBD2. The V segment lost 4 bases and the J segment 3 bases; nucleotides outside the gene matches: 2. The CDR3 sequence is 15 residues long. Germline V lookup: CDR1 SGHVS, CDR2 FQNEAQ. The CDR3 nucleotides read TGTGCCAGCAGCTCAGGACTAGCGGGCTACAATGAGCAGTTCTTC. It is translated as CASSSGLAGYNEQFF.

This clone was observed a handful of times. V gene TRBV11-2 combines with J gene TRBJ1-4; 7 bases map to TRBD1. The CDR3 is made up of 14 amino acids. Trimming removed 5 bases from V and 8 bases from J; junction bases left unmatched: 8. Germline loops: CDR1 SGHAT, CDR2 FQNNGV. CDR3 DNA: TGTGCCAGCAGCCTCCGGGACAGCGAGGAAAAACTGTTTTTT. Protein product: CASSLRDSEEKLFF. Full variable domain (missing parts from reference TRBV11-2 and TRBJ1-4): EAGVAQSPRYKIIEKRQSVAFWCNPISGHATLYWYQQILGQGPKLLIQFQNNGVVDDSQLPKDRFSAERLKGVDSTLKIQPAKLEDSAVYLCASSLRDSEEKLFFGSGTQLSVL.

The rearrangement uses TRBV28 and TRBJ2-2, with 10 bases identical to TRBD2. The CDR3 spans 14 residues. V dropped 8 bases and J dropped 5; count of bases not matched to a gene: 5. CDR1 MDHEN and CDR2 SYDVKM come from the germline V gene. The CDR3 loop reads CASSSGSGTGELFF. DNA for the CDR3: TGTGCCAGCTCTAGCGGGAGTGGTACCGGGGAGCTGTTTTTT.

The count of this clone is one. The CDR3 here is CASSVGARIKETQYF. The CDR3 DNA reads TGTGCCAGCAGCGTAGGGGCACGGATCAAAGAGACCCAGTACTTC. V usage is TRBV9 and J usage is TRBJ2-5, with D hard to call. V was clipped by 0 bases and J by 3 bases, with 12 bases between them. This CDR3 spans 15 amino acids. Germline V gene data show CDR1 as SGDLS and CDR2 as YYNGEE.

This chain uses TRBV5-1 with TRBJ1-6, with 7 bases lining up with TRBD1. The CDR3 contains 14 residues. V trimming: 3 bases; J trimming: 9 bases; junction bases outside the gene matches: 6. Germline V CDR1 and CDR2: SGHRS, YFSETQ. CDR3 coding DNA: TGCGCCAGCAGCTCGGACAGGAGTAGTTCACCCCTCCACTTT. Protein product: CASSSDRSSSPLHF.

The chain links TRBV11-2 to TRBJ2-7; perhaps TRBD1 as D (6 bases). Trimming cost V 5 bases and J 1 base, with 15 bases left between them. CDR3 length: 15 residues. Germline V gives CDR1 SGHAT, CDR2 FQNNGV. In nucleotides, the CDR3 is TGTGCCAGCAGCCCTTTATTAGGACAGTCCTACGAGCAGTACTTC. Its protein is CASSPLLGQSYEQYF.

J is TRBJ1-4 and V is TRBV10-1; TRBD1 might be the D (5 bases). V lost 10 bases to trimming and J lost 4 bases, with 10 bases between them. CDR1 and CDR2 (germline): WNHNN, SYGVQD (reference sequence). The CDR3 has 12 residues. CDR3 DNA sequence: TGCGCCACCGCGGACAATAATGAAAAACTGTTTTTT. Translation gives CATADNNEKLFF.

The CDR3 loop reads CASSSSGNDEQFF. The CDR3 region has the DNA TGCGCCAGCAGTAGTAGCGGGAACGATGAGCAGTTCTTC. The genes are TRBV5-1 and TRBJ2-1; 8 nucleotides align to TRBD2. This CDR3 is 13 amino acids long. With 5 bases clipped from V and 8 bases from J, the junction kept 6 bases outside the gene matches. The V gene's germline CDR1 is SGHRS and CDR2 YFSETQ. Combining the CDR3 with reference TRBV5-1 and TRBJ2-1 gives the whole variable domain KAGVTQTPRYLIKTRGQQVTLSCSPISGHRSVSWYQQTPGQGLQFLFEYFSETQRNKGNFPGRFSGRQFSNSRSEMNVSTLELGDSALYLCASSSSGNDEQFFGPGTRLTVL.

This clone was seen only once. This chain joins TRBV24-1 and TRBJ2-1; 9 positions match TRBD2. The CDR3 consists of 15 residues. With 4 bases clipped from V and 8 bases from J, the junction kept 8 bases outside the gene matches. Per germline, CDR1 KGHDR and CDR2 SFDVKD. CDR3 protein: CATSEPSSGTDEQFF. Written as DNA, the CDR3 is TGTGCCACCAGTGAGCCCTCTAGCGGGACAGATGAGCAGTTCTTC.

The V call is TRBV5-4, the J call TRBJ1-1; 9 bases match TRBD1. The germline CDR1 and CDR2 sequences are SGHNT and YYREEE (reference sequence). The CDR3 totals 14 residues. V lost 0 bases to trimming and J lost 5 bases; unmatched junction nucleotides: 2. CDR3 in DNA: TGTGCCAGCAGCTTGGACAGGGGGCTGACTGAAGCTTTCTTT. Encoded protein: CASSLDRGLTEAFF. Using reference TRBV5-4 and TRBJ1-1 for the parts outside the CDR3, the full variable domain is ETGVTQSPTHLIKTRGQQVTLRCSSQSGHNTVSWYQQALGQGPQFIFQYYREEENGRGNFPPRFSGLQFPNYSSELNVNALELDDSALYLCASSLDRGLTEAFFGQGTRLTVV.

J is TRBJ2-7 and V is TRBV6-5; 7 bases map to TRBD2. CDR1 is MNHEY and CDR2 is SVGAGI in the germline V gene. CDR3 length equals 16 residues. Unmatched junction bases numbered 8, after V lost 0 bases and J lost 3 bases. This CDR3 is CASSYSRTSAIYEQYF. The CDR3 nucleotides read TGTGCCAGCAGTTACTCGAGAACTAGCGCTATCTACGAGCAGTACTTC.

CDR3 region: CASRTDSMNTEAFF. CDR3 in DNA: TGTGCCAGTAGAACTGACAGCATGAACACTGAAGCTTTCTTT. The V call is TRBV19, the J call TRBJ1-1; weak D call: TRBD1 (5 bases). This CDR3 has 14 residues. Trimming took 6 bases from V and 0 from J, leaving 11 bases between them. Germline V gives CDR1 LNHDA, CDR2 SQIVND (reference sequence).

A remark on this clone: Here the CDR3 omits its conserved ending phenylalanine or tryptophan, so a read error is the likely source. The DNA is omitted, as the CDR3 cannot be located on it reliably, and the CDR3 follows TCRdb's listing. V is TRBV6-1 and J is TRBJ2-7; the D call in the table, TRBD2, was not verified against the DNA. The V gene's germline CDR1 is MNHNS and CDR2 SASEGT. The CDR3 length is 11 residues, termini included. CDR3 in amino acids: CASSETSGPDP.

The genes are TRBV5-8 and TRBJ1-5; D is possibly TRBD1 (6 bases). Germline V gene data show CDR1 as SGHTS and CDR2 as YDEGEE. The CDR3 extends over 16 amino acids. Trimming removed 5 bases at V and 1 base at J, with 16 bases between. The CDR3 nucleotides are TGTGCCAGCAGGAATACAGGGAAAGGGAGCAATCAGCCCCAGCATTTT. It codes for CASRNTGKGSNQPQHF.

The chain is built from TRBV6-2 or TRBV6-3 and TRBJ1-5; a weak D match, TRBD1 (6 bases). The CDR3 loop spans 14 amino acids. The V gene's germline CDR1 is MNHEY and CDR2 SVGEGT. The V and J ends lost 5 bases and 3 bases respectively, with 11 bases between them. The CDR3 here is CASSPYRDNQPQHF. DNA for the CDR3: TGTGCCAGCAGTCCATACAGGGACAATCAGCCCCAGCATTTT.

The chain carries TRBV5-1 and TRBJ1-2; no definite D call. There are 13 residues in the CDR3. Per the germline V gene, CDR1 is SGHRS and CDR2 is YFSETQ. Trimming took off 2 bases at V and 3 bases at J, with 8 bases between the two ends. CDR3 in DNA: TGCGCCAGCAGCTTATCGGTCTACTATGGCTACACCTTC. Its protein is CASSLSVYYGYTF.

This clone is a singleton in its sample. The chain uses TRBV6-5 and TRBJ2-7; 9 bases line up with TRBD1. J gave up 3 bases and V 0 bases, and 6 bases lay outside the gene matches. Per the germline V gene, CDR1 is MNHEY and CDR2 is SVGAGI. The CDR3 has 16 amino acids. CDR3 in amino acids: CASSYSKGTGYYEQYF. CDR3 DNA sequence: TGTGCCAGCAGTTACTCGAAAGGGACAGGGTACTACGAGCAGTACTTC.